The 15 T cell receptor beta chains reported below all come from one sample, sequenced in a study of blood T cell repertoires in COVID-19 (TCRdb year 2020). Library method: the immunoSEQ multiplex PCR assay. TCRdb took over this immuneACCESS table, retaining in-frame rearrangements with V and J assigned. Such tables are incomplete; in checked studies, under half of the missing clones stem from an unresolved V gene, and the remainder is unexplained. The sample table records 130,000 to 150,000 clones; around 89% of these occur just once. The ten largest clonotypes hold roughly 1.2% of the sample. The material sequenced was PBMCs or T cells enriched from blood (not recorded which). Receptors originate from a woman in her 30s with acute COVID-19.

The chain recombines TRBV5-6 with TRBJ1-3, with D possibly being TRBD1 (5 bases). Per germline, CDR1 SGHDT and CDR2 YYEEEE. The V end was cut by 3 bases, the J end by 4 bases, with 11 bases between. This CDR3 has 14 amino acids. CDR3 amino acids: CASSSPGKGNTIYF. Here the CDR3 DNA reads TGTGCCAGCAGCTCCCCAGGGAAGGGAAACACCATATATTTT.

The chain combines TRBV7-2 with TRBJ2-2, with 12 positions matching TRBD2. The junction had 10 bases not matched to a gene; V was cut back by 5 bases and J by 9 bases. The CDR3 has 16 residues. Germline lookup yields CDR1 SGHTA and CDR2 FQGNSA. The CDR3 region is CASSPSSGRAGRELFF. The CDR3 coding sequence is TGTGCCAGCAGCCCGTCTAGCGGGAGGGCCGGGCGGGAGCTGTTTTTT.

The genes are TRBV7-2 and TRBJ2-3, with 7 bases matching TRBD1. Germline CDR1 is SGHTA and CDR2 is FQGNSA. This CDR3 is built from 18 residues. Trimming took 1 base from V and 1 from J; bases not matched to a gene: 11. The CDR3 here is CASSLDLGAGGGTDTQYF. The CDR3 DNA follows: TGTGCCAGCAGCTTAGATCTTGGGGCAGGGGGAGGCACAGATACGCAGTATTTT.

The chain couples TRBV10-3 to TRBJ2-3; D possibly corresponds to TRBD2 (6 bases). Trimming removed 2 bases at V and 3 bases at J, with 15 bases between. Germline CDR1 ENHRY, CDR2 SYGVKD. This CDR3 comprises 16 residues. The CDR3 loop reads CAISEVGGTMTDTQYF. The CDR3 nucleotides read TGTGCCATCAGTGAGGTTGGCGGGACCATGACAGATACGCAGTATTTT.

The CDR3 protein is CASSVDSGADTQYF. The CDR3 region has the DNA TGCGCCAGCAGCGTAGATAGCGGGGCAGATACGCAGTATTTT. The chain employs TRBV5-1 and TRBJ2-3, with 8 bases lining up with TRBD2. CDR1 is SGHRS and CDR2 is YFSETQ in the germline V gene. The CDR3 totals 14 residues. Trimming cost V 4 bases and J 4 bases; bases outside gene matches: 5.

The rearrangement joins TRBV12-3 or TRBV12-4 to TRBJ2-5; D remains ambiguous. This CDR3 spans 12 amino acids. V dropped 3 bases and J dropped 4 bases, with 6 bases sitting between them. CDR3 in amino acids: CASSLEIETQYF. DNA of the CDR3: TGTGCCAGCAGTTTGGAGATAGAGACCCAGTACTTC.

The chain links TRBV5-1 to TRBJ2-7; 9 nucleotides align to TRBD1. The germline CDR1 and CDR2 sequences are SGHRS and YFSETQ. The CDR3 covers 15 residues. The trim removed 4 bases at V and 5 bases at J, leaving 10 bases unmatched. The CDR3 reads CASSPTGTGTDEQYF. CDR3 sequence (DNA): TGCGCCAGCAGCCCCACCGGGACAGGGACCGACGAGCAGTACTTC.

This sequence joins TRBV4-1 and TRBJ2-7; no definite D call. V lost 0 bases to trimming and J lost 2 bases, with 8 bases between them. This CDR3 has 14 amino acids. Germline V lookup: CDR1 MGHRA, CDR2 YSYEKL. The DNA for the CDR3 is TGCGCCAGCAGCCAAGAAGCCAATGCCTACGAGCAGTACTTC. Amino acid sequence: CASSQEANAYEQYF.

V is TRBV7-9 and J is TRBJ1-6; TRBD1 is a possible D gene (5 bases). The germline V gene encodes CDR1 SEHNR and CDR2 FQNEAQ (reference sequence). CDR3 length: 16 amino acids. Trimming removed 3 bases from V and 0 bases from J, with 9 bases in between. The DNA of the CDR3 is TGTGCCAGCAGCTTTCTCGGGGGCTCCTATAATTCACCCCTCCACTTT. Its translation: CASSFLGGSYNSPLHF.

This clone was recorded once. This rearrangement joins TRBV25-1 to TRBJ2-3, with D uncertain. V was shortened by 4 bases and J by 0 bases, with 20 bases between the two germline ends. Germline V gene lookup returns CDR1 MGHDK and CDR2 SYGVNS. The CDR3 sequence is 18 residues long. This CDR3 is CASSGPRRQRPSTDTQYF. The CDR3 DNA reads TGTGCCAGCAGTGGACCCCGTAGGCAGCGCCCTAGCACAGATACGCAGTATTTT.

The gene calls are TRBV30 and TRBJ2-1; TRBD2 agrees at 8 bases. In germline, CDR1 is GTSNPN, CDR2 SVGIG (reference sequence). The CDR3 sequence is 14 residues long. V gave up 4 bases and J gave up 7 bases; unmatched junction bases: 9. As DNA, the CDR3 is TGTGCCTGGAACTCCGGGAGGGCCGGGAATGAGCAGTTCTTC. As protein: CAWNSGRAGNEQFF.

CDR3: CASSEGTGGTGNTIYF. CDR3 in DNA: TGTGCCAGCAGCGAGGGGACAGGGGGCACTGGAAACACCATATATTTT. V gene TRBV5-8 combines with J gene TRBJ1-3, with 12 bases lining up with TRBD1. This CDR3 comprises 16 residues. V was pared by 4 bases and J by 2 bases, with 4 bases of the junction left unmatched. Germline V gene sequence: CDR1 SGHTS, CDR2 YDEGEE. Based on the CDR3 plus reference TRBV5-8 and TRBJ1-3, the full variable domain is EAGVTQSPTHLIKTRGQQATLRCSPISGHTSVYWYQQALGLGLQFLLWYDEGEERNRGNFPPRFSGRQFPNYSSELNVNALELEDSALYLCASSEGTGGTGNTIYFGEGSWLTVV.

The V and J genes are TRBV6-2 or TRBV6-3 and TRBJ2-7; 9 nucleotides line up with TRBD2. CDR1 is MNHEY and CDR2 is SVGEGT in the germline V gene. The V segment lost 5 bases and the J segment 6 bases; nucleotides outside the gene matches: 14. This CDR3 region has 16 residues. CDR3 protein: CASSPRPVSGRVEQYF. The CDR3 coding sequence is TGTGCCAGCAGTCCACGACCTGTTAGCGGGAGAGTCGAGCAGTACTTC.

V is TRBV11-2 and J is TRBJ2-7, with D possibly being TRBD2 (6 bases). CDR3 length equals 17 residues. Trimming cost V 5 bases and J 4 bases, with 24 bases left between them. CDR1 and CDR2 from the germline V gene are SGHAT and FQNNGV. CDR3 region: CASSPSMTGAGGYEQYF. The CDR3 DNA sequence: TGTGCCAGCAGCCCCAGTATGACGGGAGCTGGGGGGTACGAGCAGTACTTC.

A few counts support this clone. The chain couples TRBV4-2 to TRBJ2-7, with 7 positions matching TRBD2. J lost 3 bases, V lost 1 base, and 6 bases had no gene match. The CDR3 sequence is 15 residues long. Germline V gives CDR1 LGHNA, CDR2 YNFKEQ. CDR3 DNA sequence: TGTGCCAGCAGCCAAGGAGGGGCTAGCGGCTACGAGCAGTACTTC. This gives the protein CASSQGGASGYEQYF.